What follows are 5 T cell receptor beta chains derived from one specimen sequenced in a study of regulatory T cells in long-lasting Graves disease. To make TCR beta libraries, researchers used iRepertoire HTBI primers and Arm-PCR of CDR3 regions. From the multiplex PCR reads, TCRdb called clonotypes with MiXCR, one entry per CDR3 protein. The table lists a few hundred thousand distinct CDR3 sequences, under 25% of them singletons. Indicated time point: persistent/refractory GD, antithyroid drugs over 5 years with positive TRAb. TCR sequences were obtained from RNA taken from PBMCs. The specimen comprised peripheral blood mononuclear cells (PBMCs), sampled when the disease was refractory, from a patient treated with antithyroid drugs. The receptors here all came from a female donor with Graves disease.

This clonotype was counted a few times. J is TRBJ1-6 and V is TRBV11-2, with D uncertain. The CDR3 has 15 amino acids. Germline lookup yields CDR1 SGHAT and CDR2 FQNNGV. V was pared by 5 bases and J by 8 bases, with 16 bases between. The CDR3 region is CASSPDSSPYSPLHF. CDR3 nucleotide sequence: TGTGCCAGCAGCCCAGACTCTAGTCCTTATTCACCCCTCCACTTT.

At least ten counts were recorded for this clonotype. V is TRBV28 and J is TRBJ1-5; possibly TRBD1 for D (5 bases). This CDR3 region has 15 residues. V was pared by 2 bases and J by 6 bases, with 14 bases between. Germline CDR1 is MDHEN and CDR2 is SYDVKM. CDR3 sequence reads: CASSLGTDQGQPQHF. The CDR3 region has the DNA TGTGCCAGCAGTTTAGGGACGGACCAGGGTCAGCCCCAGCATTTT.

The V call is TRBV28, the J call TRBJ2-7; D not resolved. The CDR3 loop spans 14 amino acids. V gave up 5 bases and J gave up 0 bases, with 11 bases separating them. The germline CDR1 and CDR2 sequences are MDHEN and SYDVKM. The chain's CDR3 is CASSVPGSSYEQYF. CDR3 in DNA: TGTGCCAGCAGTGTACCGGGTAGCTCCTACGAGCAGTACTTC.

This clonotype has at least ten counts. V is TRBV28 and J is TRBJ1-1; 7 bases map to TRBD1. This CDR3 is 13 amino acids long. The trim removed 5 bases at V and 5 bases at J, leaving 5 bases unmatched. CDR1 is MDHEN, CDR2 SYDVKM, per germline. The CDR3 region has the DNA TGTGCCAGCAGTAGACAGGGAGGGACTGAAGCTTTCTTT. Translation: CASSRQGGTEAFF.

The chain employs TRBV18 and TRBJ2-6, with a tentative D call TRBD1 (6 bases). The CDR3 has 15 residues. The V end was cut by 5 bases, the J end by 2 bases, with 10 bases between. Germline CDR1 and CDR2: KGHSH and LQKENI. The CDR3 DNA is TGTGCCAGCTCAGCTTCAGGGGCTGGGGCCAACGTCCTGACTTTC. As protein: CASSASGAGANVLTF.